These T cell receptor beta chains were read from a single sample in a study of patients and donors after allogeneic stem cell transplantation. Using its own MiXCR run on the RT-PCR reads, TCRdb lists one record per CDR3 protein. Counted here are about 960,000 distinct CDR3 sequences, more than 15% occurring once; the ten biggest clones make up 6%. Sequencing used blood, either unsorted or a sorted T cell fraction (not recorded which). All receptors derive from a human donor who was either an allogeneic HSCT recipient or a stem cell or donor lymphocyte infusion donor (not recorded which). It is not recorded whose cells these are; they may come from a transplant donor. CDR3s include the opening cysteine and the closing phenylalanine or tryptophan. D genes are given only for firm matches. Clone size, where shown, is once, few, many, or a class for clones that have expanded.

CASSLGQGTSNSPLHF TGTGCCAGCAGCTTAGGGCAGGGCACAAGTAATTCACCCCTCCACTTT many TRBV7-2 . TRBJ1-6
CASSLGSSGSGYEQYF TGTGCCAGCAGCTTAGGATCCAGCGGGAGTGGCTACGAGCAGTACTTC few TRBV7-3 TRBD2 TRBJ2-7
CASSYAAGPGPSTDTQYF TGTGCCAGCAGTTACGCTGCCGGACCAGGGCCTAGCACAGATACGCAGTATTTT . TRBV6-5 . TRBJ2-3
CASSSTGASSYNEQFF TGTGCCAGCAGTTCTACAGGGGCTAGCTCCTACAATGAGCAGTTCTTC . TRBV6-5 TRBD1 TRBJ2-1
CASSLERFRSYEQYF TGTGCCAGCAGCTTAGAGAGGTTTAGGTCCTACGAGCAGTACTTC few TRBV7-2 . TRBJ2-7
CASSAVGAARVYGYTF TGTGCCAGCAGCGCCGTCGGAGCGGCCAGAGTCTATGGCTACACCTTC . TRBV9 . TRBJ1-2
CASSLETPRADTQYF TGTGCCAGCAGTCTCGAGACTCCCCGGGCAGATACGCAGTATTTT . TRBV12-3/TRBV12-4 . TRBJ2-3
CASSQGTVNYEQYF TGCGCCAGCAGCCAAGGGACAGTAAACTACGAGCAGTACTTC many TRBV4-1 . TRBJ2-7
CASSLALKSRVYEQYF TGTGCCAGCAGTTTAGCGCTAAAGTCCAGGGTCTACGAGCAGTACTTC . TRBV12-3/TRBV12-4 . TRBJ2-7
CASSQDGLGTGELFF TGCGCCAGCAGCCAAGATGGGCTGGGCACCGGGGAGCTGTTTTTT . TRBV4-1 . TRBJ2-2
CASLGLAGPGELFF TGTGCCAGCCTGGGACTAGCGGGGCCCGGGGAGCTGTTTTTT . TRBV25-1 TRBD2 TRBJ2-2
CASSLAGGSGGYGYTF TGTGCCAGCAGCCTGGCAGGGGGGAGCGGCGGCTATGGCTACACCTTC . TRBV7-2 TRBD1 TRBJ1-2
CASSETGVGSPLHF TGTGCCAGCAGTGAGACAGGGGTGGGTTCACCCCTCCACTTT . TRBV2 TRBD1 TRBJ1-6
CASSFGSYTGELFF TGCGCCAGCAGCTTTGGTTCTTACACCGGGGAGCTGTTTTTT many TRBV5-1 . TRBJ2-2
CASSPITGENTEAFF TGTGCCAGCTCACCCATAACAGGGGAGAACACTGAAGCTTTCTTT . TRBV18 TRBD1 TRBJ1-1
CASSLGQGALYEQYF TGTGCCAGCAGTTTGGGACAGGGGGCTCTTTACGAGCAGTACTTC many TRBV12-3/TRBV12-4 TRBD1 TRBJ2-7
CASTFGGSNYYEQYF TGTGCCAGCACTTTCGGGGGCTCCAATTACTACGAGCAGTACTTC . TRBV13 . TRBJ2-7
CASSAANRVYTEAFF TGCGCCAGCAGTGCCGCGAACAGGGTGTACACTGAAGCTTTCTTT few TRBV5-1 . TRBJ1-1
CASSDSTEGLRNYGYTF TGTGCCAGCAGTGACTCTACGGAAGGGCTCCGGAACTATGGCTACACCTTC . TRBV6-1 . TRBJ1-2
CSARQVVNTEAFF TGCAGTGCTAGACAGGTTGTGAACACTGAAGCTTTCTTT . TRBV20-1 . TRBJ1-1
CSARETSGRIGEQFF TGCAGTGCTAGGGAGACTAGCGGGAGGATAGGTGAGCAGTTCTTC . TRBV20-1 TRBD2 TRBJ2-1
CSVEGGQTYQETQYF TGCAGCGTTGAAGGTGGACAGACGTACCAAGAGACCCAGTACTTC many TRBV29-1 . TRBJ2-5
CASTRAKGATDTQYF TGTGCCAGCACCCGGGCCAAGGGTGCGACAGATACGCAGTATTTT few TRBV6-1 . TRBJ2-3
CASSKEEGFTEAFF TGTGCCAGCAGCAAAGAAGAGGGTTTCACTGAAGCTTTCTTT few TRBV21-1 . TRBJ1-1
CASIPAGEYEQYF TGTGCCAGCATACCGGCGGGGGAATACGAGCAGTACTTC few TRBV2 TRBD2 TRBJ2-7
CASSLNQGSEGHGYTF TGCGCCAGCAGCTTGAACCAGGGAAGCGAGGGTCATGGCTACACCTTC few TRBV5-1 . TRBJ1-2
CASRSPKDNEQFF TGTGCCAGCCGATCCCCTAAGGACAATGAGCAGTTCTTC few TRBV11-3 . TRBJ2-1
CASSPGTGGFYGYTF TGTGCCAGCAGTCCTGGGACAGGGGGGTTCTATGGCTACACCTTC few TRBV27 TRBD1 TRBJ1-2
CASSSGQGYGYTF TGTGCCAGCAGTTCGGGACAGGGCTATGGCTACACCTTC many TRBV12-3/TRBV12-4 TRBD1 TRBJ1-2
CASSEQGASYEQYF TGCGCCAGCAGCGAACAGGGGGCCTCCTACGAGCAGTACTTC . TRBV5-1 TRBD1 TRBJ2-7
CASSIDQVRSYEQYF TGTGCCAGTAGTATTGACCAGGTTAGGTCCTACGAGCAGTACTTC few TRBV19 . TRBJ2-7
CASSEPLNHQPQHF TGTGCCAGCAGTGAACCGTTGAACCATCAGCCCCAGCATTTT few TRBV6-1 . TRBJ1-5
CSVGHSNTGELFF TGCAGCGTTGGACACTCGAACACCGGGGAGCTGTTTTTT few TRBV29-1 . TRBJ2-2
CATSDPRGASYEQYF TGTGCCACCAGTGATCCGCGGGGGGCCTCCTACGAGCAGTACTTC . TRBV24-1 TRBD2 TRBJ2-7
CAIKGYEGDEQFF TGTGCCATCAAGGGATACGAAGGCGATGAGCAGTTCTTC few TRBV10-3 . TRBJ2-1
CASSESVFGGAQETQYF TGTGCCAGCAGTGAATCGGTCTTTGGGGGGGCCCAAGAGACCCAGTACTTC many TRBV25-1 . TRBJ2-5